These 6 T cell receptor beta chains were sequenced from one sample in a study of regulatory T cells in long-lasting Graves disease. CDR3-region Arm-PCR and iRepertoire HTBI primers produced the TCR beta libraries. Each CDR3 protein gets one entry after TCRdb re-called the multiplex PCR reads with MiXCR. The sample shows some 500,000 distinct CDR3 sequences, roughly 14% of them seen only once. Regarding time point: newly diagnosed GD, antithyroid drugs for less than 3 months. PBMC RNA was the source of the TCR library. The same sample was also used in a study of T cells in Graves' hyperthyroidism and ophthalmopathy.

The sample consisted of peripheral blood mononuclear cells (PBMCs), taken at new diagnosis, from a patient treated with antithyroid drugs. The source of these receptors is a young man with Graves disease.

The table lists this clonotype with a few counts. This chain connects TRBV30 to TRBJ1-2; TRBD1 matches at 8 bases. The CDR3 has 12 residues. The V gene's germline CDR1 is GTSNPN and CDR2 SVGIG (reference sequence). The J segment lost 9 bases and the V segment lost 1 base, leaving 4 bases of the junction unmatched. The CDR3: CAWSADRGRYTF. CDR3 DNA: TGTGCCTGGAGTGCTGACAGGGGTCGCTACACCTTC.

This clonotype appeared a few times. The CDR3 coding sequence is TGCAGCGTTGGGAGGTACGCCGGGGAGCTGTTTTTT. Protein sequence: CSVGRYAGELFF. V gene TRBV29-1 combines with J gene TRBJ2-2, with D maybe TRBD2 (5 bases). Germline V CDR1 and CDR2: SQVTM, ANQGSEA. The germline V and J ends were trimmed by 4 bases and 6 bases, with 9 bases remaining between them. The CDR3 runs to 12 residues.

This chain joins TRBV9 and TRBJ1-2; 7 nucleotides line up with TRBD1. J gave up 7 bases and V 4 bases, and 7 bases lay outside the gene matches. CDR1 and CDR2 (germline): SGDLS, YYNGEE. The CDR3 loop spans 13 amino acids. The CDR3 DNA reads TGTGCCAGCAGCACCCGACAGGGCGGTGGCTACACCTTC. Translated, it gives CASSTRQGGGYTF.

V is TRBV7-8 and J is TRBJ1-6, with D uncertain. CDR1 and CDR2 (germline): SGHVS, FQNEAQ. The germline V and J ends were trimmed by 5 bases and 9 bases, with 8 bases remaining between them. The CDR3 consists of 12 residues. The CDR3 coding sequence is TGTGCCAGCAGCCCCCGGTTTTCACCCCTCCACTTT. Its translation is CASSPRFSPLHF.

Many counts were recorded for this clonotype. The CDR3 region is CASSPARGGTYEQYF. CDR3 nucleotide sequence: TGTGCCAGCAGCCCGGCACGGGGGGGGACCTACGAGCAGTACTTC. This sequence joins TRBV7-8 and TRBJ2-7; 8 positions agree with TRBD2. Germline lookup yields CDR1 SGHVS and CDR2 FQNEAQ. V was pared by 5 bases and J by 2 bases, with 8 bases of the junction left unmatched. The CDR3 runs 15 residues.

This clonotype was counted ten times or more. V is TRBV7-2 and J is TRBJ1-6; D is ambiguous. V was trimmed by 5 bases and J by 7 bases, leaving 6 bases between them. Germline V gene lookup returns CDR1 SGHTA and CDR2 FQGNSA. The CDR3 consists of 12 residues. This CDR3 reads CASSLGNSPLHF. The CDR3 nucleotides are TGTGCCAGCAGCCTGGGGAATTCACCCCTCCACTTT.